Listed below are T cell receptor beta chains from one sample, sequenced in a study of regulatory T cells in long-lasting Graves disease. MiXCR was run by TCRdb on the multiplex PCR reads, yielding one entry per CDR3 protein. Among roughly 610,000 distinct CDR3 sequences listed, roughly 15% were seen once. This sample was shared with a second study, whose subject was T cells in Graves' hyperthyroidism and ophthalmopathy.

The starting material was peripheral blood mononuclear cells (PBMCs), obtained at new diagnosis, from a patient treated with antithyroid drugs. The source is a man aged 18 to 30 with Graves disease. Each CDR3 is given with its conserved first and last residue. Fields, in order: V gene, J gene, clone size, D gene, CDR3 protein, CDR3 DNA. D genes are given only for firm matches. A clone size is listed for some rows: how often the clone was seen (once, few, many), or a class if it is expanded.

>TRBV4-1|TRBJ2-7|few|TRBD1
CASSQEGTGGFEQYF
TGCGCCAGCAGCCAAGAAGGGACAGGGGGTTTCGAGCAGTACTTC
>TRBV29-1|TRBJ2-1|many|-
CSVGSGITEQFF
TGCAGCGTTGGCTCAGGTATCACTGAGCAGTTCTTC
>TRBV20-1|TRBJ2-7|-|TRBD2
CSAPIPLLAGGSAPPYEQYF
TGCAGTGCTCCTATCCCCTTGCTAGCGGGAGGATCCGCCCCCCCCTACGAGCAGTACTTC
>TRBV2|TRBJ1-2|-|TRBD1
CASSERDRGYGYTF
TGTGCCAGCAGTGAACGGGACAGGGGTTATGGCTACACCTTC
>TRBV7-9|TRBJ2-7|many|TRBD1
CASSMLDRGLLIEQYF
TGTGCCAGCAGCATGCTCGACAGGGGGCTATTAATCGAGCAGTACTTC
>TRBV29-1|TRBJ1-2|few|TRBD1
CSVGDSRYGYTF
TGCAGCGTTGGGGACAGTCGGTATGGCTACACCTTC
>TRBV25-1|TRBJ2-1|-|-
CASSVSSSYNEQFF
TGTGCCAGCAGTGTCAGTAGCTCCTACAATGAGCAGTTCTTC
>TRBV27|TRBJ1-2|many|TRBD1
CASSPTGVSYGYTF
TGTGCCAGCAGTCCGACAGGGGTGAGCTATGGCTACACCTTC
>TRBV10-3|TRBJ2-1|-|TRBD2
CAISDISGRANNEQFF
TGTGCCATCAGTGATATAAGCGGGAGGGCCAACAATGAGCAGTTCTTC
>TRBV12-3/TRBV12-4|TRBJ2-1|many|-
CASSGSLHEQFF
TGTGCCAGCAGTGGATCACTGCATGAGCAGTTCTTC
>TRBV5-1|TRBJ2-7|-|-
CASSEAHSTPTLQYF
TGCGCCAGCAGCGAAGCCCACAGCACCCCTACGCTGCAGTACTTC
>TRBV19|TRBJ2-1|-|TRBD1
CASSKRQGAYNEQFF
TGTGCCAGTAGTAAAAGACAGGGAGCCTACAATGAGCAGTTCTTC
>TRBV12-3/TRBV12-4|TRBJ2-4|many|TRBD2
CASGLAITKNIQYF
TGTGCCAGCGGACTAGCGATAACCAAAAACATTCAGTACTTC
>TRBV28|TRBJ1-2|-|TRBD1
CASSAGQGRYGYTF
TGTGCCAGCAGCGCTGGACAGGGGCGGTATGGCTACACCTTC
>TRBV27|TRBJ1-2|-|TRBD1
CASSPGQAQPKLNYGYTF
TGTGCCAGCAGCCCGGGACAGGCACAGCCCAAATTAAACTATGGCTACACCTTC
>TRBV18|TRBJ1-2|-|TRBD1
CASSPQDRGAYTF
TGTGCCAGCTCACCACAGGACAGGGGGGCCTACACCTTC
>TRBV11-2|TRBJ2-1|many|-
CASSLRLVFLYEQFF
TGTGCCAGCAGCCTCAGACTAGTGTTCCTTTATGAGCAGTTCTTC
>TRBV25-1|TRBJ2-2|few|TRBD2
CASSEASGRLNTGELFF
TGTGCCAGCAGTGAGGCTAGCGGGAGATTGAACACCGGGGAGCTGTTTTTT
>TRBV5-1|TRBJ2-1|-|TRBD1
CASSWTGAIWDEQFF
TGCGCCAGCAGCTGGACAGGGGCTATCTGGGATGAGCAGTTCTTC
>TRBV6-5|TRBJ2-3|many|TRBD2
CASSSRTSGTDTQYF
TGTGCCAGCAGTTCCCGGACTAGCGGCACAGATACGCAGTATTTT
>TRBV20-1|TRBJ2-3|-|-
CSARRLTDTQYF
TGCAGTGCTAGACGACTGACAGATACGCAGTATTTT
>TRBV5-1|TRBJ2-2|-|-
CASSFPRENTGELFF
TGCGCCAGCAGCTTTCCCCGCGAGAACACCGGGGAGCTGTTTTTT
>TRBV27|TRBJ1-2|many|-
CASTSRTVGGYTF
TGTGCCAGCACCTCAAGGACCGTTGGGGGCTACACCTTC
>TRBV29-1|TRBJ2-7|-|TRBD1
CSVRPTGQTYEQYF
TGCAGCGTCCGCCCGACAGGGCAGACCTACGAGCAGTACTTC
>TRBV7-9|TRBJ2-7|-|-
CASSSSGGSSYEQYF
TGTGCCAGCAGCTCCAGTGGGGGGAGCTCCTACGAGCAGTACTTC
>TRBV27|TRBJ2-7|many|TRBD2
CASRELAGGFYEQYF
TGTGCCAGCAGGGAACTAGCGGGAGGATTCTACGAGCAGTACTTC
>TRBV29-1|TRBJ2-7|many|-
CSVGLDVDYEQYF
TGCAGCGTTGGGCTGGATGTAGACTACGAGCAGTACTTC
>TRBV6-5|TRBJ2-1|many|-
CASSFTQNGFEQFF
TGTGCCAGCAGTTTCACTCAAAACGGTTTTGAGCAGTTCTTC
>TRBV7-9|TRBJ2-1|few|-
CASSSLPVRAGRTYNEQFF
TGTGCCAGCAGCTCCCTCCCGGTGAGGGCGGGCAGAACCTACAATGAGCAGTTCTTC
>TRBV9|TRBJ2-1|-|-
CASSPVGGRVGNEQFF
TGTGCCAGCAGCCCGGTCGGGGGCAGGGTGGGCAATGAGCAGTTCTTC
>TRBV18|TRBJ2-1|-|TRBD2
CASSPPVGSGRECNEQFF
TGTGCCAGCTCACCACCGGTCGGTAGCGGGAGAGAATGCAATGAGCAGTTCTTC
>TRBV11-2|TRBJ2-3|few|-
CASSLRLFTSASTDTQYF
TGTGCCAGCAGCCTACGACTTTTCACGAGCGCAAGCACAGATACGCAGTATTTT